This T cell receptor beta chain was retrieved from a study of PD-L1 blockade in urothelial cancer. TCRdb's table, derived via immunoSEQ multiplex PCR, lists solely in-frame clones and lacks some. The table lists about 38,000 clones, 82% of them singletons. The sample was PBMCs, taken around atezolizumab (anti-PD-L1) treatment. The receptor comes from a man aged 55 to 69 with urothelial cancer.

CDR3 DNA: TGTGCCAGCAGTGAAAACGAATTTGGCCAGTACACTGAAGCTTTCTTT. Translated: CASSENEFGQYTEAFF. The chain employs TRBV6-1 and TRBJ1-1; D is unclear. This CDR3 is 16 amino acids long. V was shortened by 2 bases and J by 3 bases, with 16 bases between the two germline ends. The germline V gene encodes CDR1 MNHNS and CDR2 SASEGT.